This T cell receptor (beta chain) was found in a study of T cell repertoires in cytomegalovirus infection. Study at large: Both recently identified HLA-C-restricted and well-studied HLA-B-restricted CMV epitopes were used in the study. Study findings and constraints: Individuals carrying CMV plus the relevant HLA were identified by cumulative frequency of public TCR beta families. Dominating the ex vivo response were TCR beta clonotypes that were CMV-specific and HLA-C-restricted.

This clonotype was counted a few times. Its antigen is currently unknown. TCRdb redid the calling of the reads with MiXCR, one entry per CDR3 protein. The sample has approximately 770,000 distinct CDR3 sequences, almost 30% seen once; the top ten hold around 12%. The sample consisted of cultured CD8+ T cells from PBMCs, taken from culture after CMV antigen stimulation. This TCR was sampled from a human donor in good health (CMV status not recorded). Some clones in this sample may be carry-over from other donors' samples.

Here the CDR3 reads CASSWDGAALNSPLHF. The CDR3 coding sequence is TGTGCCAGCAGCTGGGATGGGGCCGCTCTAAATTCACCCCTCCACTTT. The rearrangement joins TRBV5-5 to TRBJ1-6; tentative D call: TRBD1 (5 bases). V lost 3 bases and J 7 bases, leaving 17 bases between the germline ends. CDR3 length: 16 amino acids. The germline V gene has CDR1 SGHKS and CDR2 YYEKEE (reference sequence).